The 19 T cell receptor beta chains below come from one sample, sequenced in a study of cytomegalovirus exposure and HLA in healthy donors. 60 Vbeta and 13 Jbeta primers were used in PCR. Using immunoSEQ multiplex PCR, the repertoire was profiled, and TCRdb retains in-frame clones only, with some absent. The listing records approximately 40,000 clones. The specimen sequenced was PBMCs. The receptors were sampled from a human donor in good health.

A remark on this clone: One end of the junction fails to match germline, which may point to a read error. This rearrangement joins TRBV30 to TRBJ2-1, with D hard to call. CDR1 GTSNPN and CDR2 SVGIG come from the germline V gene (reference sequence). The CDR3 consists of 16 residues. CDR3 region: CAWSVRGLSSDNEQFF. The CDR3 bases are TGTGCCTGGAGTGTACGCGGCTTGAGCTCCGACAATGAGCAGTTCTTC.

V usage is TRBV2 and J usage is TRBJ1-1; D not certain. Deletions cut 4 bases from V and 1 base from J, with 7 bases between. This CDR3 is built from 13 residues. Germline CDR1 is SNHLY and CDR2 is FYNNEI. This CDR3 is CASSGLANTEAFF. The CDR3 DNA reads TGTGCCAGCAGTGGTTTGGCGAACACTGAAGCTTTCTTT.

This chain links TRBV7-3 with TRBJ1-1; a possible D gene is TRBD1 (6 bases). With 2 bases removed from V and 5 bases from J, the gap between germline ends came to 12 bases. Germline V gene sequence: CDR1 SGHTA, CDR2 FQGTGA. CDR3 size: 14 residues. The CDR3 loop is CASSLGGAYTEAFF. The CDR3 nucleotides read TGTGCCAGCAGCTTAGGGGGCGCGTATACTGAAGCTTTCTTT. The whole variable domain, filled in from reference TRBV7-3 and TRBJ1-1, reads GAGVSQTPSNKVTEKGKYVELRCDPISGHTALYWYRQSLGQGPEFLIYFQGTGAADDSGLPNDRFFAVRPEGSVSTLKIQRTERGDSAVYLCASSLGGAYTEAFFGQGTRLTVV.

The V and J genes are TRBV19 and TRBJ2-1; 8 bases fit TRBD1. The CDR3 contains 15 residues. The ends lost 6 bases at V and 1 base at J; junction bases unmatched: 5. CDR1 and CDR2 (germline): LNHDA, SQIVND (reference sequence). As DNA, the CDR3 is TGTGCCAGTAGCCCAGGGGGCAAGTCCTACAATGAGCAGTTCTTC. Translation gives CASSPGGKSYNEQFF.

The chain has TRBV5-1 and TRBJ2-7, with 7 positions matching TRBD2. Germline V gene lookup returns CDR1 SGHRS and CDR2 YFSETQ. The CDR3 has 14 residues. With 3 bases clipped from V and 3 bases from J, the junction kept 6 bases outside the gene matches. The CDR3 sequence: CASSSGEGNYEQYF. CDR3 nucleotide sequence: TGCGCCAGCAGCTCGGGGGAGGGGAACTACGAGCAGTACTTC.

Points on this clone: Germline is not matched at one junction end, which may reflect a read error. The chain has TRBV29-1 and TRBJ1-1; D not certain. Germline assignment: CDR1 SQVTM and CDR2 ANQGSEA. This CDR3 region has 12 residues. Here the CDR3 reads CSVDTRNTEDFF. The CDR3 DNA reads TGCAGCGTAGACACAAGGAACACTGAAGATTTCTTT.

The rearrangement links TRBV5-6 to TRBJ1-1, with D tentatively TRBD1 (6 bases). Germline assignment: CDR1 SGHDT and CDR2 YYEEEE. The V and J ends lost 0 bases and 8 bases respectively, with 11 bases between them. The CDR3 extends over 13 amino acids. CDR3 in amino acids: CASSLGRDREAFF. Here the CDR3 DNA reads TGTGCCAGCAGCTTGGGGAGAGACAGGGAAGCTTTCTTT.

This chain connects TRBV10-3 to TRBJ1-2; D is possibly TRBD1 (6 bases). V was clipped by 2 bases and J by 7 bases, with 11 bases between them. CDR1 is ENHRY and CDR2 is SYGVKD in the germline V gene. The CDR3 totals 13 residues. The CDR3 region is CAISEQGLGGYTF. CDR3 bases: TGTGCCATCAGTGAGCAGGGGTTGGGTGGCTACACCTTC.

The rearrangement uses TRBV4-1 and TRBJ2-7, with TRBD1 identical over 8 bases. Per germline, CDR1 MGHRA and CDR2 YSYEKL. V lost 5 bases and J lost 2; bases outside the gene matches: 5. The CDR3 has 14 residues. CDR3 bases: TGCGCCAGCAGCTGGGGGACAGGAACCTACGAGCAGTACTTC. Its translation: CASSWGTGTYEQYF.

Turning to this clone: The junction shows a germline mismatch at one end, possibly a read error. The CDR3 nucleotides are TGCAGCGTTACAGGGAACACAGATAAGCAGTATTTT. Its protein is CSVTGNTDKQYF. V usage is TRBV29-1 and J usage is TRBJ2-3, with D maybe TRBD1 (6 bases). CDR1 is SQVTM, CDR2 ANQGSEA, per germline. The CDR3 covers 12 residues.

The chain carries TRBV7-2 and TRBJ1-2; D gene uncertain. V lost 2 bases and J lost 2, with 12 bases in between. The CDR3 consists of 15 residues. CDR1 SGHTA and CDR2 FQGNSA come from the germline V gene. The CDR3, as DNA: TGTGCCAGCAGCTTAAGGAGGTTAAACAACTATGGCTACACCTTC. It translates to CASSLRRLNNYGYTF.

The chain is built from TRBV5-5 and TRBJ1-6; D gene uncertain. CDR1 SGHKS and CDR2 YYEKEE come from the germline V gene (reference sequence). There are 13 residues in the CDR3. Between the trimmed V and J ends, which lost 0 bases and 11 bases, there was a span of 9 bases. CDR3 protein: CASSLATETPLHF. Here the CDR3 DNA reads TGTGCCAGCAGCTTGGCCACCGAGACACCCCTCCACTTT.

The V and J genes are TRBV10-2 and TRBJ2-7; TRBD2 might be the D (5 bases). The germline V gene encodes CDR1 WSHSY and CDR2 SAAADI. Trimming removed 2 bases from V and 3 bases from J, with 8 bases in between. This CDR3 region has 13 residues. The CDR3 spells CASSEASSYEQYF. The CDR3 bases are TGCGCCAGCAGTGAGGCTAGCAGCTACGAGCAGTACTTC.

This chain uses TRBV9 with TRBJ2-7, with 10 bases lining up with TRBD1. Trimming at V came to 3 bases and at J to 5 bases, leaving 5 bases not matched to a gene. The CDR3 spans 14 residues. Germline V CDR1 and CDR2: SGDLS, YYNGEE. CDR3 sequence reads: CASSAGQGRHEQYF. The CDR3 bases are TGTGCCAGCAGCGCGGGACAGGGGAGGCACGAGCAGTACTTC. Together with reference TRBV9 and TRBJ2-7, the CDR3 gives the full variable domain: DSGVTQTPKHLITATGQRVTLRCSPRSGDLSVYWYQQSLDQGLQFLIQYYNGEERAKGNILERFSAQQFPDLHSELNLSSLELGDSALYFCASSAGQGRHEQYFGPGTRLTVT.

The chain uses TRBV5-5 and TRBJ1-1; the D is unclear. Germline values: CDR1 SGHKS, CDR2 YYEKEE (reference sequence). V was shortened by 2 bases and J by 3 bases, with 8 bases between the two germline ends. This CDR3 is built from 13 residues. CDR3 DNA: TGTGCCAGCAGCTTCTCTGCGGACACTGAAGCTTTCTTT. This codes for CASSFSADTEAFF.

The rearrangement links TRBV4-1 to TRBJ1-2; no definite D call. The germline V gene has CDR1 MGHRA and CDR2 YSYEKL. CDR3 length: 14 residues. The V gene lost 1 base and the J gene lost 4 bases, with 10 bases spanning the gap. In DNA form, the CDR3 reads TGCGCCAGCAGCCAAGTTACGGGAATCTATGGCTACACCTTC. It translates to CASSQVTGIYGYTF.

This chain links TRBV6-4 with TRBJ1-2, with 7 bases identical to TRBD1. This CDR3 has 16 amino acids. V dropped 2 bases and J dropped 1; count of bases not matched to a gene: 7. Germline CDR1 and CDR2: MRHNA and SNTAGT. This CDR3 is CASSDEGAGFNYGYTF. In DNA, the CDR3 is TGTGCCAGCAGTGACGAGGGGGCGGGATTTAACTATGGCTACACCTTC.

The chain links TRBV5-1 to TRBJ1-1; D uncertain. Germline CDR1 and CDR2: SGHRS and YFSETQ. The CDR3 has 14 amino acids. Between the trimmed V and J ends, which lost 5 bases and 3 bases, there was a span of 14 bases. The CDR3 loop is CASRFEPGDTEAFF. CDR3 coding DNA: TGCGCCAGCAGGTTCGAGCCCGGGGACACTGAAGCTTTCTTT.

This chain connects TRBV10-3 to TRBJ1-1; TRBD1 aligns across 9 bases. The V segment lost 2 bases and the J segment 1 base; nucleotides outside the gene matches: 8. The CDR3 covers 17 residues. From germline, CDR1 is ENHRY and CDR2 SYGVKD. CDR3 sequence (DNA): TGTGCCATCAGTGAGATTGGGACAGGGTTAGAGAACACTGAAGCTTTCTTT. This sequence encodes CAISEIGTGLENTEAFF.